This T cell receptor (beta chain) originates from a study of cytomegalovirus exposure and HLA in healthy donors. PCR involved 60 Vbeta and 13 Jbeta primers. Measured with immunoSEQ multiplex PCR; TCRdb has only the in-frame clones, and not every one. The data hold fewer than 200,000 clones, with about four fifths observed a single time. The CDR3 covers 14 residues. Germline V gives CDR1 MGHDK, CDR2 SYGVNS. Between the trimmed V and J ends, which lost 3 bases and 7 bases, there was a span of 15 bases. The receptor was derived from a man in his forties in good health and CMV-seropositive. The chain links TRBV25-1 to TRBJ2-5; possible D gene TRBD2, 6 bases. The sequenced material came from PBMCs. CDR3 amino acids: CASSDAGGTGTQYF. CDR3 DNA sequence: TGTGCCAGCAGTGACGCCGGGGGTACCGGGACCCAGTACTTC.